This T cell receptor (beta chain) originates from a study of cytomegalovirus exposure and HLA in healthy donors. Overall study context: Sequencing of around 200 million T cells in an earlier analysis found 100 million to 140 million unique TCR beta sequences. From donors who were HLA-typed, an early data release held 65 million to 85 million unique TCRs.

The CDR3 is 18 amino acids. The germline V and J ends were trimmed by 0 bases and 0 bases, with 15 bases remaining between them. Looked up from germline, CDR1 is LGHNA and CDR2 is YNFKEQ. Comment on this clone: Its antigen is undetermined.

13 Jbeta primers and 60 Vbeta primers were used for the PCR. Only in-frame clones appear in the TCRdb table, and some are missing; sequencing was by immunoSEQ multiplex PCR. The sample contains roughly 200,000 clones, around 75% of which appear only once. Regarding the study as a whole: The productive fraction for most TCR beta V segments was about 87% or about 30% in an earlier analysis.

The clonotype comes from a male donor in good health and CMV-seronegative. The V gene is TRBV4-2, the J gene TRBJ1-5; D call uncertain. Sequencing was carried out using PBMCs. CDR3 protein: CASSQESYRSHSNQPQHF. CDR3 bases: TGTGCCAGCAGCCAAGAGAGCTATCGGTCGCATAGCAATCAGCCCCAGCATTTT.